This section outlines one T cell receptor (beta chain) sequence together with its context. This CDR3 is built from 15 residues. Germline V gene sequence: CDR1 LNHNV, CDR2 YYDKDF (reference sequence). The trim removed 0 bases at V and 5 bases at J, leaving 5 bases unmatched. Primers for the PCR totalled 60 Vbeta and 13 Jbeta. Clones were sequenced by immunoSEQ multiplex PCR, and TCRdb holds only the in-frame ones, with some missing. Of roughly 120,000 clones listed, around four fifths are singletons. This sample was included in a study of cytomegalovirus exposure and HLA in healthy donors. About the research overall: Researchers found that approximately 77% of over 350 genotyped donors fell within the Caucasian-associated ancestry cluster.

The chain employs TRBV15 and TRBJ1-2, with 8 bases aligning to TRBD1. The receptor was isolated from a man aged 25 to 45 in good health and CMV-seronegative. The sequenced sample was PBMCs. This CDR3 reads CATSRDRGTGYGYTF. CDR3 nucleotide sequence: TGTGCCACCAGCAGAGATCGAGGGACAGGTTATGGCTACACCTTC.